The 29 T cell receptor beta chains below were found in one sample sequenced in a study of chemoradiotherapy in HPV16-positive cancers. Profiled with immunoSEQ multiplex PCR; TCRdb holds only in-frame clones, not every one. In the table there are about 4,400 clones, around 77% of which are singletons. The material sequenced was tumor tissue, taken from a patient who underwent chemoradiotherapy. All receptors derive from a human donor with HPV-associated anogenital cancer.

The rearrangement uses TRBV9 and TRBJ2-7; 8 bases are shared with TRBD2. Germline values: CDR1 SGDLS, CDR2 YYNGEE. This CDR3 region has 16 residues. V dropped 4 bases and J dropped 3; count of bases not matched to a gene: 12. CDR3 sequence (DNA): TGTGCCAGCAGCCCGTCGCCTAGCGGGCCTAACTACGAGCAGTACTTC. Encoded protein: CASSPSPSGPNYEQYF.

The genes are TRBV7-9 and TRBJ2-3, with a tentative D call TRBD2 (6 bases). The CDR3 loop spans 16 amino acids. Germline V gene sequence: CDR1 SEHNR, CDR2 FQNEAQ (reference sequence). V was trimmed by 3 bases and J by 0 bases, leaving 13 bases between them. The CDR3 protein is CASSFYLTSSTDTQYF. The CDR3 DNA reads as TGTGCCAGCAGCTTTTACCTAACTAGCAGCACAGATACGCAGTATTTT. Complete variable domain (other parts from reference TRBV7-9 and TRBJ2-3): DTGVSQNPRHKITKRGQNVTFRCDPISEHNRLYWYRQTLGQGPEFLTYFQNEAQLEKSRLLSDRFSAERPKGSFSTLEIQRTEQGDSAMYLCASSFYLTSSTDTQYFGPGTRLTVL.

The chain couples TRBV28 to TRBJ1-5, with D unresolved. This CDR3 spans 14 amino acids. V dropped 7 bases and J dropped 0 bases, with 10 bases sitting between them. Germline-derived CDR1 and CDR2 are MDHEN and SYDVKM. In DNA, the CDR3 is TGTGCCAGCAATCTAGACTATAGCAATCAGCCCCAGCATTTT. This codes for CASNLDYSNQPQHF.

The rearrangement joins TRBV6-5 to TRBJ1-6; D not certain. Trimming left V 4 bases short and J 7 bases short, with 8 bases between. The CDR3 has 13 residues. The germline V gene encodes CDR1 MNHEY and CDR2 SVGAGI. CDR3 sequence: CASSSTGNSPLHF. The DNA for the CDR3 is TGTGCCAGCAGTTCCACCGGCAATTCACCCCTCCACTTT.

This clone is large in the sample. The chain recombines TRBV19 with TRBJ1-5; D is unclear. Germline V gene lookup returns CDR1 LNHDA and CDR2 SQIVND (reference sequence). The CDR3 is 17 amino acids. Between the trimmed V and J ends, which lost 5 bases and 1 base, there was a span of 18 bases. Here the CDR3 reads CASSLRALVASNQPQHF. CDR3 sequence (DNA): TGTGCCAGTAGTCTCCGGGCCCTGGTTGCCAGCAATCAGCCCCAGCATTTT.

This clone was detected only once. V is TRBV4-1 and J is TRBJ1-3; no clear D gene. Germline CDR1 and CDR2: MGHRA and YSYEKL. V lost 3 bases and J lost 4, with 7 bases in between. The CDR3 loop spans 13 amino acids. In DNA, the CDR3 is TGCGCCAGCAGCCAGATGGGCGGAAACACCATATATTTT. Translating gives CASSQMGGNTIYF.

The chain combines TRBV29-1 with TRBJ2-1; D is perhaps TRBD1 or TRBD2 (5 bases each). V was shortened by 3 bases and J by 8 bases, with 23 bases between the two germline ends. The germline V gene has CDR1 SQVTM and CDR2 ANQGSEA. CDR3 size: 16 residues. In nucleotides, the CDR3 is TGCAGCGTTGAGAGGGGTACTCTGGAGTACGGCTATGAGCAGTTCTTC. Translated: CSVERGTLEYGYEQFF.

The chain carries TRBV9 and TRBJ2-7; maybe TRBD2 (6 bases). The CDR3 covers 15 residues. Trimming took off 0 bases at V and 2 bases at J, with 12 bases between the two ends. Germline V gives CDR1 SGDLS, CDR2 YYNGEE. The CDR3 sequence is CASSVATGVTYEQYF. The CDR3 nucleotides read TGTGCCAGCAGCGTAGCTACGGGGGTGACCTACGAGCAGTACTTC.

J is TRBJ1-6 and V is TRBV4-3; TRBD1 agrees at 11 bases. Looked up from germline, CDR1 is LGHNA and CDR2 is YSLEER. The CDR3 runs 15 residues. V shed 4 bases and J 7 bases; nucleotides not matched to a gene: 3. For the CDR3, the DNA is TGCGCCAGCAGCCGCGGACAGGGGGCAAATTCACCCCTCCACTTT. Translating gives CASSRGQGANSPLHF.

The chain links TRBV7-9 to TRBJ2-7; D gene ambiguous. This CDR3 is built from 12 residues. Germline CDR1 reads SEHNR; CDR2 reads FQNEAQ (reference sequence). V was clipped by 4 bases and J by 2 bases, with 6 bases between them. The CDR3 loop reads CASSSNTYEQYF. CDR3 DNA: TGTGCCAGCAGCTCAAACACCTACGAGCAGTACTTC. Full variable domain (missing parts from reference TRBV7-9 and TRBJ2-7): DTGVSQNPRHKITKRGQNVTFRCDPISEHNRLYWYRQTLGQGPEFLTYFQNEAQLEKSRLLSDRFSAERPKGSFSTLEIQRTEQGDSAMYLCASSSNTYEQYFGPGTRLTVT.

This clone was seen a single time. CDR3 coding DNA: TGTGCCAGCAGCGAGGGACCGGACTCTGGAAACACCATATATTTT. Protein sequence: CASSEGPDSGNTIYF. The chain uses TRBV9 and TRBJ1-3, with D perhaps TRBD1 (5 bases). Per the germline V gene, CDR1 is SGDLS and CDR2 is YYNGEE. The ends were cut back, 3 bases at V and 0 bases at J, with 10 bases in the middle. The CDR3 runs 15 residues.

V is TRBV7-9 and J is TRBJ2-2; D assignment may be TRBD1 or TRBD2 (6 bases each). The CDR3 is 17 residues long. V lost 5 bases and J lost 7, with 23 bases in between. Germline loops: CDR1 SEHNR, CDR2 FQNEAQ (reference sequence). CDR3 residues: CASSPLGGLPLRGELFF. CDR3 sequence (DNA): TGTGCCAGCAGCCCCCTCGGGGGCCTCCCCCTCCGCGGGGAGCTGTTTTTT.

The CDR3 here is CASSPSGTTTNYGYTF. CDR3 in DNA: TGTGCCAGCAGCCCCTCCGGGACGACAACTAACTATGGCTACACCTTC. The chain carries TRBV4-2 and TRBJ1-2, with D possibly TRBD1 on 5 matching bases. CDR1 is LGHNA, CDR2 YNFKEQ, per germline. V lost 4 bases to trimming and J lost 0 bases, with 15 bases between them. The CDR3 is made up of 16 amino acids.

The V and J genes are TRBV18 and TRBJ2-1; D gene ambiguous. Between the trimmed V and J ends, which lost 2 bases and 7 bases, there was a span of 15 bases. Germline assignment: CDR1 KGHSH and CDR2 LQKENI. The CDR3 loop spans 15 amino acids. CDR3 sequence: CASSPGNSLGNEQFF. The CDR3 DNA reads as TGTGCCAGCTCACCAGGTAACTCTCTAGGGAATGAGCAGTTCTTC.

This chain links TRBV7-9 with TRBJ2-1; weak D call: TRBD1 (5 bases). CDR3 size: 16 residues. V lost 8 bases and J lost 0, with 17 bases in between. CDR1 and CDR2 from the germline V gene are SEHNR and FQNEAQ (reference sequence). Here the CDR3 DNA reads TGTGCCAGCGGTGGGTTACAGGATAGCTCCTACAATGAGCAGTTCTTC. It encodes CASGGLQDSSYNEQFF.

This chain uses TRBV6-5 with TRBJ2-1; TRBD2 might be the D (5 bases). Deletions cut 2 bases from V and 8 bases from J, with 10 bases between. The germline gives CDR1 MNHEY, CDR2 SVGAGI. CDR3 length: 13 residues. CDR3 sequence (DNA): TGTGCCAGCAGTTACCGGGGTATAGATGAGCAGTTCTTC. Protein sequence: CASSYRGIDEQFF.

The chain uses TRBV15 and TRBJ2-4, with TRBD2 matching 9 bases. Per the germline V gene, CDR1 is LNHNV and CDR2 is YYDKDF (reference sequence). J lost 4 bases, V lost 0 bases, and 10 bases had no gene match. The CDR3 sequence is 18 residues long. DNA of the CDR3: TGTGCCACCAGCAGAGATCTAGGTAGCGGGGGTGAGAAAAACATTCAGTACTTC. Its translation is CATSRDLGSGGEKNIQYF. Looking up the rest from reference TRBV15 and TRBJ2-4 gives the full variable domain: DAMVIQNPRYQVTQFGKPVTLSCSQTLNHNVMYWYQQKSSQAPKLLFHYYDKDFNNEADTPDNFQSRRPNTSFCFLDIRSPGLGDTAMYLCATSRDLGSGGEKNIQYFGAGTRLSVL.

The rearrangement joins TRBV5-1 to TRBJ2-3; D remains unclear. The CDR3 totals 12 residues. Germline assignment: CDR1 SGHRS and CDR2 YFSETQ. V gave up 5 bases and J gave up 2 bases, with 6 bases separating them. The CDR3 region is CASRQLTDTQYF. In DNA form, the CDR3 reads TGCGCCAGCAGACAACTCACAGATACGCAGTATTTT.

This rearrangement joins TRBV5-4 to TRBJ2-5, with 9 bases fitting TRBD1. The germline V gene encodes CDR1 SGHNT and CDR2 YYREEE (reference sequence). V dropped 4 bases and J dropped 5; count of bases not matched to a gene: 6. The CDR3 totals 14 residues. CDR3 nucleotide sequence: TGTGCCAGCAGCCGAGACAGGGGGAGGGAGACCCAGTACTTC. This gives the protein CASSRDRGRETQYF.

The CDR3 protein is CASSFSASALQETQYF. The DNA for the CDR3 is TGTGCCAGCAGTTTCTCGGCTAGCGCCCTCCAAGAGACCCAGTACTTC. The rearrangement uses TRBV28 and TRBJ2-5; TRBD2 might be the D (6 bases). CDR1 and CDR2 (germline): MDHEN, SYDVKM. This CDR3 has 16 residues. V gave up 3 bases and J gave up 1 base, with 15 bases separating them.

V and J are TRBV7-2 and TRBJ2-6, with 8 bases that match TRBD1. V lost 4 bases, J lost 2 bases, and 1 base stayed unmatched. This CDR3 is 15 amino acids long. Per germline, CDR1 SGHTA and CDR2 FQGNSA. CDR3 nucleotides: TGTGCCAGCAGCTCGACAGGGGCTGGGGCCAACGTCCTGACTTTC. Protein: CASSSTGAGANVLTF.

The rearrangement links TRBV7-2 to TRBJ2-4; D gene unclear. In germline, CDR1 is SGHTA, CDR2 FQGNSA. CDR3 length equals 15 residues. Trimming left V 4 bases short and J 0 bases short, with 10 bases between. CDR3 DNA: TGTGCCAGCAGCTCCCCATGGGAAGCCAAAAACATTCAGTACTTC. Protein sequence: CASSSPWEAKNIQYF.

CDR3 DNA: TGTGCCAGCAGCAGAGGACTAGCGGGCACCACAGATACGCAGTATTTT. It is translated as CASSRGLAGTTDTQYF. The rearrangement joins TRBV5-8 to TRBJ2-3; 11 bases line up with TRBD2. V lost 4 bases and J lost 2; bases outside the gene matches: 6. The germline CDR1 and CDR2 sequences are SGHTS and YDEGEE. The CDR3 contains 16 residues.

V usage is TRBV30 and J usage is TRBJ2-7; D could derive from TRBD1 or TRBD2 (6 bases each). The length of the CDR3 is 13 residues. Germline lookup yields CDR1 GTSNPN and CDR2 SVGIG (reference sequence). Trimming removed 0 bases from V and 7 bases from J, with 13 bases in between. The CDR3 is CAWSVEGGGEQYF. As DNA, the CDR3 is TGTGCCTGGAGTGTAGAGGGGGGTGGGGAGCAGTACTTC.

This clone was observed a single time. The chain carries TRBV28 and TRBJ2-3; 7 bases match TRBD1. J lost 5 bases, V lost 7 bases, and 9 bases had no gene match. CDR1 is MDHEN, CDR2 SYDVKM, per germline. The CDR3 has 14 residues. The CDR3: CASNPPRGRDTQYF. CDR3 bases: TGTGCCAGCAACCCTCCGAGGGGGCGAGATACGCAGTATTTT.

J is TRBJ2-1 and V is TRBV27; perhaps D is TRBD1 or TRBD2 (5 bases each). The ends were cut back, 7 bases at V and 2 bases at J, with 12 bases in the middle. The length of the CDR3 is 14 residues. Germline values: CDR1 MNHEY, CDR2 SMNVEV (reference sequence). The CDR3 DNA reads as TGTGCCAGCACCGGGACCTCACCCTACAATGAGCAGTTCTTC. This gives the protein CASTGTSPYNEQFF.

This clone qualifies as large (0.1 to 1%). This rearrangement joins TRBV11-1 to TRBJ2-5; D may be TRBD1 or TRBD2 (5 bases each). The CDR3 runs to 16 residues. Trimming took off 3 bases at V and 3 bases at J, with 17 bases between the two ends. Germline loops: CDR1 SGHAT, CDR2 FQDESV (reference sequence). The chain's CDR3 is CASSLGQPGPKETQYF. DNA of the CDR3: TGTGCCAGCAGCTTGGGCCAGCCGGGACCGAAAGAGACCCAGTACTTC.

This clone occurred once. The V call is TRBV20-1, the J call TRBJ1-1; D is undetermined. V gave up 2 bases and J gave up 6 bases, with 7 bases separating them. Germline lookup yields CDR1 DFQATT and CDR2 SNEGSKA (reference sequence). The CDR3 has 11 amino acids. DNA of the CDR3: TGCAGTGCTAGAAGAATCGCTGAAGCTTTCTTT. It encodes CSARRIAEAFF.

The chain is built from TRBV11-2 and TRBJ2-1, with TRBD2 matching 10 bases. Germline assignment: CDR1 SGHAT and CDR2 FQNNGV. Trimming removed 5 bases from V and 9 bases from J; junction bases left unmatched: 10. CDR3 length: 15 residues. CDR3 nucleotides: TGTGCCAGCAGCCTATGGACTAAGCGGGAGGGTGAGCAGTTCTTC. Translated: CASSLWTKREGEQFF. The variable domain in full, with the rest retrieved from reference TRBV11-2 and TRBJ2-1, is EAGVAQSPRYKIIEKRQSVAFWCNPISGHATLYWYQQILGQGPKLLIQFQNNGVVDDSQLPKDRFSAERLKGVDSTLKIQPAKLEDSAVYLCASSLWTKREGEQFFGPGTRLTVL.